The subject of this entry is one T cell receptor beta chain. Its antigen is not identified. CDR1 is SEHNR and CDR2 is FQNEAQ in the germline V gene (reference sequence). V lost 8 bases and J lost 6; bases outside the gene matches: 10. The CDR3 sequence is 13 residues long. This entry is derived from a study of T cell responses to AZD1222 COVID-19 vaccine. About the study: Pooling covered second doses at about 4 or about 12 weeks. Findings of the study overall: At study baseline, merely six AZD1222 recipients were seropositive.

Sequencing used immunoSEQ multiplex PCR; TCRdb keeps in-frame clones, though not all of them. This sample carries approximately 73,000 clones, about 82% of them seen once, and the ten largest clones take about 3%. The input for sequencing was peripheral blood, taken on day 0 of AZD1222 vaccination. The V and J genes are TRBV7-9 and TRBJ2-7, with TRBD2 identical over 7 bases. This clonotype originated in an adult in good health. This CDR3 is CASRRSGKGEQYF. CDR3 DNA sequence: TGTGCCAGCCGAAGGAGCGGGAAGGGCGAGCAGTACTTC. Using reference TRBV7-9 and TRBJ2-7 for the parts outside the CDR3, the full variable domain is DTGVSQNPRHKITKRGQNVTFRCDPISEHNRLYWYRQTLGQGPEFLTYFQNEAQLEKSRLLSDRFSAERPKGSFSTLEIQRTEQGDSAMYLCASRRSGKGEQYFGPGTRLTVT.